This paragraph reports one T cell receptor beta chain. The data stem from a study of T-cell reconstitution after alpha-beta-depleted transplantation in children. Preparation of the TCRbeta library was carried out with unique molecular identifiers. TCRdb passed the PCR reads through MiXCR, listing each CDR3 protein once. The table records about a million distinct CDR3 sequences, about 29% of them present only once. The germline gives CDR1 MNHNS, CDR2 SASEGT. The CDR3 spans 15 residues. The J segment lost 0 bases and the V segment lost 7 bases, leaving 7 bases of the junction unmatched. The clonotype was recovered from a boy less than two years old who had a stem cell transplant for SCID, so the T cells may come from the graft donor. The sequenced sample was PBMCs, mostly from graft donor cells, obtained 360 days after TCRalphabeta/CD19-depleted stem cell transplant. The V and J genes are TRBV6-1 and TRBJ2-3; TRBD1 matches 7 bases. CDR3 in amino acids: CASTQGQTSTDTQYF. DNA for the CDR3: TGTGCCAGCACCCAGGGACAGACTAGCACAGATACGCAGTATTTT.